The 10 T cell receptor beta chains below were found in one sample sequenced in a study of T cell repertoires in ileal Crohn's disease. The protocol was immunoSEQ multiplex PCR, while the TCRdb copy is restricted to in-frame clones and leaves out a portion. The sample holds some 10,000 clones; 70% to 90% are singletons and the top ten take roughly 15%. Time point described: neoterminal ileum biopsy at postoperative endoscopy, about 6 months after surgery. What was sequenced was ileal tissue. These receptors all come from an adult with Crohn's disease.

DNA for the CDR3: TGTGCCAGCCGTCCGGACAGGGAGAAGTGGGCACTTACGGCCGGGGAGCTGTTTTTT. Its protein product is CASRPDREKWALTAGELFF. This rearrangement joins TRBV2 to TRBJ2-2; 8 bases are shared with TRBD1. There are 19 residues in the CDR3. Germline loops: CDR1 SNHLY, CDR2 FYNNEI. V trimming: 8 bases; J trimming: 6 bases; junction bases outside the gene matches: 23.

The V and J genes are TRBV7-9 and TRBJ2-5, with 10 bases lining up with TRBD1. Trimming took 4 bases from V and 2 from J; bases not matched to a gene: 7. CDR3 size: 16 residues. CDR1 and CDR2 from the germline V gene are SEHNR and FQNEAQ (reference sequence). In nucleotides, the CDR3 is TGTGCCAGCAGCTCTCGGGACAGGGGATGGCAAGAGACCCAGTACTTC. Translation gives CASSSRDRGWQETQYF.

The CDR3 DNA is TGTGCCAGCAGCTTAGGACTGACGGGAGGTGAAAAACTGTTTTTT. Translation: CASSLGLTGGEKLFF. J is TRBJ1-4 and V is TRBV5-6; D is undetermined. Germline V gene lookup returns CDR1 SGHDT and CDR2 YYEEEE. V lost 2 bases and J 7 bases, leaving 15 bases between the germline ends. The CDR3 totals 15 residues.

The CDR3 protein is CASSIRDRLGNQPQHF. The CDR3 DNA reads TGTGCCAGTAGTATAAGGGACAGGTTGGGGAATCAGCCCCAGCATTTT. This sequence joins TRBV19 and TRBJ1-5, with TRBD1 identical over 8 bases. Looked up from germline, CDR1 is LNHDA and CDR2 is SQIVND (reference sequence). The V and J ends lost 2 bases and 4 bases, in that order; junction bases with no gene match: 7. This CDR3 spans 16 amino acids.

V is TRBV5-1 and J is TRBJ1-4; D perhaps matches TRBD1 (6 bases). V was shortened by 5 bases and J by 3 bases, with 14 bases between the two germline ends. The CDR3 is made up of 15 amino acids. Germline V gene data show CDR1 as SGHRS and CDR2 as YFSETQ. CDR3 amino acids: CASRYTDRPNEKLFF. CDR3 DNA: TGCGCCAGCAGATACACCGACAGGCCTAATGAAAAACTGTTTTTT.

The rearrangement joins TRBV19 to TRBJ2-5; maybe TRBD2 (5 bases). Per germline, CDR1 LNHDA and CDR2 SQIVND (reference sequence). The CDR3 is 11 residues long. V dropped 6 bases and J dropped 5 bases, with 7 bases sitting between them. The CDR3 nucleotides are TGTGCCAGTAGCCCGGGGGAGACCCAGTACTTC. It translates to CASSPGETQYF. The full variable domain, with the rest looked up from reference TRBV19 and TRBJ2-5, is DGGITQSPKYLFRKEGQNVTLSCEQNLNHDAMYWYRQDPGQGLRLIYYSQIVNDFQKGDIAEGYSVSREKKESFPLTVTSAQKNPTAFYLCASSPGETQYFGPGTRLLVL.

This clone was found once. This rearrangement joins TRBV19 to TRBJ2-7; D unclear. Trimming removed 6 bases at V and 3 bases at J, with 12 bases between. This CDR3 contains 13 residues. Germline V lookup: CDR1 LNHDA, CDR2 SQIVND (reference sequence). The CDR3 nucleotides read TGTGCCAGTAGCCCACATGGGCACTACGAGCAGTACTTC. It encodes CASSPHGHYEQYF.

The V gene is TRBV19, the J gene TRBJ2-3, with TRBD1 matching 7 bases. The germline V gene encodes CDR1 LNHDA and CDR2 SQIVND (reference sequence). The CDR3 sequence is 15 residues long. Trimming took 6 bases from V and 5 from J; bases not matched to a gene: 11. CDR3 loop: CASSPTGSYIDTQYF. CDR3 DNA sequence: TGTGCCAGTAGCCCGACAGGGTCGTATATAGATACGCAGTATTTT.

The V and J genes are TRBV6-1 and TRBJ1-1, with D possibly matching TRBD1 (5 bases). Per germline, CDR1 MNHNS and CDR2 SASEGT. The CDR3 loop spans 13 amino acids. Trimming took off 3 bases at V and 5 bases at J, with 10 bases between the two ends. The CDR3 nucleotides read TGTGCCAGCAGTGAGGAGGGGAGGACTGAAGCTTTCTTT. Its protein product is CASSEEGRTEAFF.

The chain couples TRBV25-1 to TRBJ1-2, with 8 bases identical to TRBD1. This CDR3 has 15 residues. The junction had 5 bases not matched to a gene; V was cut back by 4 bases and J by 1 base. Per germline, CDR1 MGHDK and CDR2 SYGVNS. Here the CDR3 reads CASSGGQGHNYGYTF. The CDR3 DNA reads TGTGCCAGCAGTGGCGGACAGGGCCATAACTATGGCTACACCTTC.